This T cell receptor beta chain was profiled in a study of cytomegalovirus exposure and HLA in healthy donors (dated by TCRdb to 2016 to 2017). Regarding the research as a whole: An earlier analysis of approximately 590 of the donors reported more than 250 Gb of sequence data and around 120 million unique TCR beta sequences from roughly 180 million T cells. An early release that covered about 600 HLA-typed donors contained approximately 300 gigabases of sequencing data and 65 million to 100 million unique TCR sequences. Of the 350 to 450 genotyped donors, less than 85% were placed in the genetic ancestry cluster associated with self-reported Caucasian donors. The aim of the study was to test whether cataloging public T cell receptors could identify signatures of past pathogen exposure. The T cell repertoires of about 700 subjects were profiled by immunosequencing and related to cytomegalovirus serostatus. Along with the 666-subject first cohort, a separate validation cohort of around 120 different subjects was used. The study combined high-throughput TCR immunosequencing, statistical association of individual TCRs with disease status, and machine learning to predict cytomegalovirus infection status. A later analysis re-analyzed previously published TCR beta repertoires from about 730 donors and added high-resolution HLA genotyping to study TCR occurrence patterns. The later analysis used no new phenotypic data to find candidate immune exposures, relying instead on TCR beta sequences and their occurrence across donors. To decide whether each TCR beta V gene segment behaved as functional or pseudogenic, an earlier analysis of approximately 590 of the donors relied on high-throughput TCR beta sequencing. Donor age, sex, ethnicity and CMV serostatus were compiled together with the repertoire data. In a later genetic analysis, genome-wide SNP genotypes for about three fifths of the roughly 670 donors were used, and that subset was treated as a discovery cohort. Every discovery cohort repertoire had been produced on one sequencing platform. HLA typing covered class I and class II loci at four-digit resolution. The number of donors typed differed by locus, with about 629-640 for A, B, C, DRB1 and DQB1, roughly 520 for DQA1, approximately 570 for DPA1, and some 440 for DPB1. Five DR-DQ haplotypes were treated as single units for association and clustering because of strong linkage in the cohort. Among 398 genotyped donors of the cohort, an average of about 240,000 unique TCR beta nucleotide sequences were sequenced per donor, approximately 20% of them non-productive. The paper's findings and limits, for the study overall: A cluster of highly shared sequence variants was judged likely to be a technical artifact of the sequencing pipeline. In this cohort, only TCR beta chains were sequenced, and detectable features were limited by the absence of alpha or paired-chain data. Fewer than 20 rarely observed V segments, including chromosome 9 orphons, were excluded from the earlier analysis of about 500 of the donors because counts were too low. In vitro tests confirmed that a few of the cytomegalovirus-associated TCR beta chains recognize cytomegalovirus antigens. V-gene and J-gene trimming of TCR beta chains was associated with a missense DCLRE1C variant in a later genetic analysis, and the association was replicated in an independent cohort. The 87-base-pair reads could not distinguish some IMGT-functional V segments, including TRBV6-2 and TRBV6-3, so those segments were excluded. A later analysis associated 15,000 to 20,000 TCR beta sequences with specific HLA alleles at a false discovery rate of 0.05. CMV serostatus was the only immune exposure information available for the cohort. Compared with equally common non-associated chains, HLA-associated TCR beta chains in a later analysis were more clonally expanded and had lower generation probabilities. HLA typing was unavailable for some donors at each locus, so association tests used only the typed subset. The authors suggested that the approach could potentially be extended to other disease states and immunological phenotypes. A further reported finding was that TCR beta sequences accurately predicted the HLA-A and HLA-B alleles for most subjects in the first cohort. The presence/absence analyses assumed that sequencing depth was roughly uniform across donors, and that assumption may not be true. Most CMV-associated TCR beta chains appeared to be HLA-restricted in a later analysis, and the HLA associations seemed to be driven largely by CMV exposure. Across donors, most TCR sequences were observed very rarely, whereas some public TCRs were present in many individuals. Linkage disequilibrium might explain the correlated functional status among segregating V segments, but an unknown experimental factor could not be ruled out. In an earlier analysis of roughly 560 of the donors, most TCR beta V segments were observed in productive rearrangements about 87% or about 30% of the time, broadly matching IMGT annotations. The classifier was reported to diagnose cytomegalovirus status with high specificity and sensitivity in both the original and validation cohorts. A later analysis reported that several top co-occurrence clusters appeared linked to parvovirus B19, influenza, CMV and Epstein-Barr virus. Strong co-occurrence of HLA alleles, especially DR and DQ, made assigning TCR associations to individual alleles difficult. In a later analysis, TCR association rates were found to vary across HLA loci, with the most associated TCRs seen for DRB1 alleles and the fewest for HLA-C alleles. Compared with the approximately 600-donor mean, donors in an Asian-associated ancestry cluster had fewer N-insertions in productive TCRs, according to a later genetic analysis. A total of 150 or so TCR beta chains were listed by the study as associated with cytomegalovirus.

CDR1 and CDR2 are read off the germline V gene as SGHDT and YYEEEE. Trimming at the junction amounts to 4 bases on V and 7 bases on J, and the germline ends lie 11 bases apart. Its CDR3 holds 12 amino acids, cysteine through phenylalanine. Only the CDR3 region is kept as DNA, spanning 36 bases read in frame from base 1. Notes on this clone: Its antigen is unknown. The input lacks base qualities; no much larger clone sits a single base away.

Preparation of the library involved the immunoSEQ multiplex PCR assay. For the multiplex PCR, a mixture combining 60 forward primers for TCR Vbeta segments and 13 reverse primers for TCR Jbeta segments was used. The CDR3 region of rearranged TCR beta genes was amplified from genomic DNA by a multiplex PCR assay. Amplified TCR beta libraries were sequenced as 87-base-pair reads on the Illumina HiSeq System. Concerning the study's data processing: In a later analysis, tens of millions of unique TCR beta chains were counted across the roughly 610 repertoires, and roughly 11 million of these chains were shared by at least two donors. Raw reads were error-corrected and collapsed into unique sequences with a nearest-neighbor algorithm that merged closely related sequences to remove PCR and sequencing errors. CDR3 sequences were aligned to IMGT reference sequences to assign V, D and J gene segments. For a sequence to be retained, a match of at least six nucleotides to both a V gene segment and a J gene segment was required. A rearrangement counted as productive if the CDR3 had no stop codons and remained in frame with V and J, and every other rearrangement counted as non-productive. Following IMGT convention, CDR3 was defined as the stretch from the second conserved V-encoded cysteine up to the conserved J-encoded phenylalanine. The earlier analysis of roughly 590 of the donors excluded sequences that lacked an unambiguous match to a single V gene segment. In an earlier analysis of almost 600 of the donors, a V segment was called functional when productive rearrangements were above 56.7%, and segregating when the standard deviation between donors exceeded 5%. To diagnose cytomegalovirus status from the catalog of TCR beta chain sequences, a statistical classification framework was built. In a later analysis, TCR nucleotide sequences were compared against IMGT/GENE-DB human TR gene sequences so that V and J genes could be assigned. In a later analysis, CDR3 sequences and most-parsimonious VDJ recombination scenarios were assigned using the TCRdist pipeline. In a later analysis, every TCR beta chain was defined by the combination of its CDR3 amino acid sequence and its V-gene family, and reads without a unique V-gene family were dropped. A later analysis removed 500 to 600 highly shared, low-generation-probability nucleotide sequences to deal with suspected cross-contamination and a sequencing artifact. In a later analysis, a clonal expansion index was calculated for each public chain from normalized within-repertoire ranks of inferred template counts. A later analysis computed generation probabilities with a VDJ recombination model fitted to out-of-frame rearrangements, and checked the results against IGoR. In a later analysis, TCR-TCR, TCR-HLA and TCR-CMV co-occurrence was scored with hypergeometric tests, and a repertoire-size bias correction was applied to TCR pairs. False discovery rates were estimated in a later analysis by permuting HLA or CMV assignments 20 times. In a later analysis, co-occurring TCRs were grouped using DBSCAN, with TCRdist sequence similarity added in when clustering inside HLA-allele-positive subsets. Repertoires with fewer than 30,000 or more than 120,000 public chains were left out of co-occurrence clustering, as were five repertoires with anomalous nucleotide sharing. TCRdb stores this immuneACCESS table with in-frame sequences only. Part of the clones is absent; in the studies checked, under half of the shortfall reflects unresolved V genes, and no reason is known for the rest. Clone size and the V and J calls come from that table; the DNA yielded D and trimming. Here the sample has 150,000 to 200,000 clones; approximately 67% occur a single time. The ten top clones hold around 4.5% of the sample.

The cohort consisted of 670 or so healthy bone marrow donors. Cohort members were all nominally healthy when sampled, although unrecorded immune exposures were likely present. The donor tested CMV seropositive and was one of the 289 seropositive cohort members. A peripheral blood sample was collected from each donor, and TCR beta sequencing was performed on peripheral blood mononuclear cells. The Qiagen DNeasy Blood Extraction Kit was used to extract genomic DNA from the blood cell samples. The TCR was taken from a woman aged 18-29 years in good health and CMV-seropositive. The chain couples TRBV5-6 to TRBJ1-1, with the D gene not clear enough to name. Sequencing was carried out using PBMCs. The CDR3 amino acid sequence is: CASSLRTNEAFF. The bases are TGTGCCAGCAGCCTAAGGACTAATGAAGCTTTCTTT.